The clone carrying this T cell receptor (beta chain) has at least ten counts. Antigen specificity is unknown. The sample comes from a study of blood T cells in healthy people across ages. Every sample had a minimum of 7 million PBMCs isolated. The amount of total RNA extracted per sample was at least 5.5 micrograms. General study results and limits: It was held that the diversity estimates obtained from one million T cells were underestimates.

With 2 bases removed from V and 6 bases from J, the gap between germline ends came to 20 bases. CDR3 size: 16 residues. The germline CDR1 and CDR2 sequences are MGHRA and YSYEKL. Primed by a sample-barcoded 5' primer and a J-beta primer mix, a second PCR proceeded for about 7 to 11 cycles. TCRdb used MiXCR to reprocess the 5' RACE reads, holding one entry per CDR3 protein. The table includes 1.6 million or so distinct CDR3 sequences, roughly 32% detected once. The rearrangement links TRBV4-1 to TRBJ2-7; D is ambiguous. Material: blood. This receptor was identified in a woman in her 30s in good health. In nucleotides, the CDR3 is TGCGCCAGCAGCCAACCCCCCGACTGGCCTAACGGCGAGCAGTACTTC. It codes for CASSQPPDWPNGEQYF.